The rows below give T cell receptor beta chains drawn from one sample of a study of blood T cell repertoires in COVID-19. The repertoire was sequenced with immunoSEQ multiplex PCR; TCRdb's copy has only in-frame clones and lacks some. This sample carries roughly 48,000 clones, around nine tenths of them seen once, and the ten largest clones take around an eighth. Sample: peripheral blood. These receptors all come from a human donor in a cohort sampled during active COVID-19. The CDR3 runs from the conserved cysteine through the conserved F or W. A D gene is named only where the DNA matches it firmly.

>TRBD2|TRBJ2-3|TRBV24-1
CATSDHRGGDTDTQYF
TGTGCCACCAGTGATCATCGCGGGGGGGACACAGATACGCAGTATTTT
>-|TRBJ2-2|TRBV6-6
CASSYSVRNTGELFF
TGTGCCAGCAGTTACTCTGTCCGGAACACCGGGGAGCTGTTTTTT
>-|TRBJ2-5|TRBV27
CASRGAQETQYF
TGTGCCAGCAGGGGGGCCCAAGAGACCCAGTACTTC
>-|TRBJ2-1|TRBV3-1/TRBV3-2
CASSPNLGEQFF
TGTGCCAGCAGCCCAAATCTAGGTGAGCAGTTCTTC
>-|TRBJ2-5|TRBV4-3
CASSQGTSRGAPETQYF
TGCGCCAGCAGCCAAGGGACTTCTCGGGGGGCCCCAGAGACCCAGTACTTC
>-|TRBJ1-4|TRBV4-3
CASSQVRVRGGEKLFF
TGCGCCAGCAGCCAAGTCCGGGTCCGAGGGGGTGAAAAACTGTTTTTT
>-|TRBJ2-2|TRBV5-5
CASSGEVGHNTGELFF
TGTGCCAGCAGCGGGGAGGTAGGACATAACACCGGGGAGCTGTTTTTT
>TRBD1|TRBJ2-2|TRBV5-5
CASSPRGQGAIGELFF
TGTGCCAGCAGCCCGCGGGGACAGGGGGCGATCGGGGAGCTGTTTTTT
>TRBD1|TRBJ2-2|TRBV11-1
CASRTGQGASGELFF
TGTGCCAGCAGAACGGGACAGGGGGCGTCCGGGGAGCTGTTTTTT
>-|TRBJ2-5|TRBV5-1
CASSPAGLQETQYF
TGCGCCAGCAGCCCGGCGGGATTGCAAGAGACCCAGTACTTC
>TRBD1|TRBJ1-5|TRBV27
CASSSTTGWGQPQHF
TGTGCCAGCAGTTCGACGACAGGGTGGGGTCAGCCCCAGCATTTT
>-|TRBJ1-1|TRBV27
CASSSTPTPNTEAFF
TGTGCCAGCAGTTCCACACCGACACCAAACACTGAAGCTTTCTTT
>-|TRBJ2-2|TRBV7-3
CASSFVGAPTGELFF
TGTGCCAGCAGCTTCGTGGGGGCGCCCACCGGGGAGCTGTTTTTT